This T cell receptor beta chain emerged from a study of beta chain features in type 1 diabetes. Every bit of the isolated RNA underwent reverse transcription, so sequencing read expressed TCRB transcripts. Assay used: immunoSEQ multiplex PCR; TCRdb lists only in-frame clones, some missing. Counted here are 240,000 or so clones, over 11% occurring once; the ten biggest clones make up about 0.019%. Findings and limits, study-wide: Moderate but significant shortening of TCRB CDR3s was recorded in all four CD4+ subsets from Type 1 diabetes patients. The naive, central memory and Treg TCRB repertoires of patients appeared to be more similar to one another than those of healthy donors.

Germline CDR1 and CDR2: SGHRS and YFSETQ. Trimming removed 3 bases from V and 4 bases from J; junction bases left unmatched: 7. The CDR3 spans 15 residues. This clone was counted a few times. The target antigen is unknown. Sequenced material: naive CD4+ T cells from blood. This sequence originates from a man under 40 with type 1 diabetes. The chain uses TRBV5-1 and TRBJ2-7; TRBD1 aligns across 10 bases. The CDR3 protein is CASSSMDRGAYEQYF. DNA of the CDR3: TGCGCCAGCAGCTCGATGGACAGGGGGGCTTACGAGCAGTACTTC.